This TCR beta chain is drawn from a study of Tregs in tolerant kidney transplant recipients. Study-level points and caveats: Few patients were studied, so findings need validation in larger groups.

TCRdb keeps only in-frame clones here, not all; method: immunoSEQ multiplex PCR. The data contain approximately 81,000 clones, 91% of them singletons. The CDR3 sequence is 15 residues long. The germline CDR1 and CDR2 sequences are SGHAT and FQNNGV. Trimming took 8 bases from V and 3 from J, leaving 17 bases between them. As regards this clone: Its antigen is undetermined.

Mixed chimerism was transient after nonmyeloablative marrow transplants from related graft donors. Thawed PBMCs were FACS-sorted into unstimulated CD4+CD25+CD127- regulatory T cells, CD4+CD25- non-regulatory cells, CD4 and CD8 cells. The TCR originated in a human patient who received a combined kidney and bone marrow transplant. Some T cells may be transferred from the graft donor. This chain joins TRBV11-2 and TRBJ2-1; D not resolved. This material consisted of CD4+ T cells from blood (PBMCs), taken 24 months after the transplant. The CDR3 loop is CASGRLRGDYNEQFF. The CDR3 DNA follows: TGTGCCAGCGGCCGCCTTCGCGGTGACTACAATGAGCAGTTCTTC.